Below, one T cell receptor (beta chain) is given with its context. The source of the sample is a study of control samples from healthy donors and cancer patients. V dropped 2 bases and J dropped 2; count of bases not matched to a gene: 7. The CDR3 loop spans 16 amino acids. Looked up from germline, CDR1 is SGHTA and CDR2 is FQGNSA. Using immunoSEQ multiplex PCR, the repertoire was profiled, and TCRdb retains in-frame clones only, with some absent. This table has roughly 98,000 clones, more than 75% appearing once. The rearrangement uses TRBV7-2 and TRBJ2-5, with TRBD2 identical over 8 bases. The sequenced sample consisted of blood. The receptor was derived from a woman aged 60-75 years in good health. The CDR3 nucleotides read TGTGCCAGCAGCTTACCACGGGGGGGAGAACAAGAGACCCAGTACTTC. It yields the protein CASSLPRGGEQETQYF.